In this sample, the clone carrying this TCR beta chain turned up a few times. The antigen is undetermined. The data derive from a study of CD8 T cells in ankylosing spondylitis. V was trimmed by 3 bases and J by 4 bases, leaving 12 bases between them. The CDR3 covers 14 residues. By quantitative 5'-RACE with molecular barcodes, the TCR beta libraries were made. TCRdb reprocessed the 5' RACE reads via MiXCR and lists one record per CDR3 protein. Of about 360,000 distinct CDR3 sequences detected, 20% to 25% appear once; the ten largest clones hold about an eighth. Study results and limitations: Matched synovial fluid from ankylosing spondylitis patients was reported to be enriched for disease-linked clones.

This TCR was sampled from a male donor with ankylosing spondylitis or in good health (not recorded which). The V and J genes are TRBV12-3 or TRBV12-4 and TRBJ1-1, with D tentatively TRBD1 (6 bases). Material: blood, either unsorted or a sorted T cell fraction (not recorded which). CDR3 coding DNA: TGTGCCAGCAGTTTTTTTTCAGGGGTCACTGAAGCTTTCTTT. It yields the protein CASSFFSGVTEAFF.